A selection of T cell receptor beta chains follows, all from one sample in a study of OX40 agonist ivuxolimab in advanced cancers. Here immunoSEQ multiplex PCR was the method, and the copy in TCRdb shows in-frame clones only, minus some. The profile covers 50,000 to 60,000 clones, with about 88% appearing a single time and around 14% taken by the ten largest. Sequenced here: CD4+ or CD8+ T cells sorted from blood, sampled in a trial of the OX40 agonist ivuxolimab. Every receptor here comes from an adult with an advanced solid tumor such as melanoma, head and neck, liver or kidney cancer. CDR3s include the opening cysteine and the closing phenylalanine or tryptophan. D genes are given only for firm matches. Not every row has a clone size; where given, it reads once, few, many or a size class.

length: 15; D: .; V: TRBV5-1; J: TRBJ1-4; size: .; DNA: TGCGCCAGCAGCTTGGAAGGACGGACTAATGAAAAACTGTTTTTT; CDR3: CASSLEGRTNEKLFF
length: 14; D: TRBD2; V: TRBV2; J: TRBJ2-7; size: .; DNA: TGTGCCAGCAGTGTCACTAGCGGGGGTTACGAGCAGTACTTC; CDR3: CASSVTSGGYEQYF
length: 12; D: .; V: TRBV7-9; J: TRBJ1-2; size: .; DNA: TGTGCCAGCGGCTATAGGAACTATGGCTACACCTTC; CDR3: CASGYRNYGYTF
length: 14; D: .; V: TRBV7-6; J: TRBJ2-1; size: .; DNA: TGTGCCAGCAGCTTAGGGGAAGGGGGCAATGAGCAGTTCTTC; CDR3: CASSLGEGGNEQFF
length: 15; D: TRBD1; V: TRBV4-1; J: TRBJ2-7; size: .; DNA: TGCGCCAGCAGCCTCTCCGGGACAGGGGCCTACGAGCAGTACTTC; CDR3: CASSLSGTGAYEQYF
length: 14; D: .; V: TRBV7-9; J: TRBJ2-7; size: .; DNA: TGTGCCAGCAGCTTCTCCGGGACCCCCCAGGAGCAGTACTTC; CDR3: CASSFSGTPQEQYF
length: 12; D: TRBD1; V: TRBV14; J: TRBJ1-2; size: .; DNA: TGTGCCAGCAGCCATGACAGGGATGGCTACACCTTC; CDR3: CASSHDRDGYTF
length: 13; D: TRBD1; V: TRBV30; J: TRBJ2-5; size: once; DNA: TGTGCCATGGCAGGGGGCTTTGGGGAGACCCAGTACTTC; CDR3: CAMAGGFGETQYF
length: 13; D: .; V: TRBV6-4; J: TRBJ1-1; size: .; DNA: TGTGCCAGCAGTGACGCACCCAACACTGAAGCTTTCTTT; CDR3: CASSDAPNTEAFF
length: 17; D: .; V: TRBV7-2; J: TRBJ1-1; size: .; DNA: TGTGCCAGCAGCCTCCGGGAGCTCTTATTCATGAACACTGAAGCTTTCTTT; CDR3: CASSLRELLFMNTEAFF
length: 15; D: .; V: TRBV5-5; J: TRBJ1-5; size: .; DNA: TGTGCCAGCAGCTTGGTTACTGGTAGCAATCAGCCCCAGCATTTT; CDR3: CASSLVTGSNQPQHF